The 30 T cell receptor beta chains below come from one sample, sequenced in a study of tumor and adjacent non-tumor tissue in lung cancer. A modified ARM-PCR protocol with three rounds of nested PCR amplified TCRbeta. TCRdb re-derived calls from the multiplex PCR reads in MiXCR, one entry per CDR3 protein. The table includes 60,000 or so distinct CDR3 sequences, roughly 57% detected once. RNA was extracted from bulk tissue without any cell sorting. Distant lung tissue was collected more than 3 cm away from the tumor edge. Sequenced input: distant non-tumor lung tissue. The origin of the receptors is a man aged 65 to 85 with non-small cell lung cancer.

Turning to this clonotype: Since a much larger clone is just one base distant, this may be a read error. The chain links TRBV11-2 to TRBJ2-2; the D gene is possibly TRBD2 (6 bases). Germline V gene sequence: CDR1 SGHAT, CDR2 FQNNGV. This CDR3 region has 15 residues. Here the CDR3 DNA reads TGTGTCAGCAGCTTAGCGGATAGGGTCACCGGGGAGCTGTTTTTT. This codes for CVSSLADRVTGELFF.

Concerning this clonotype itself: One junction end does not reproduce the germline sequence, and a read error may be involved. V and J are TRBV6-5 and TRBJ1-2; tentative D call: TRBD1 (5 bases). Germline CDR1 MNHEY, CDR2 SVGAGI. The CDR3 is made up of 12 amino acids. The CDR3 here is CVSSPGPGGYTF. The CDR3 DNA reads as TGTGTCAGCAGTCCGGGCCCAGGGGGCTACACCTTC.

Of note for this clonotype: One junction end does not reproduce the germline sequence, and a read error may be involved. This rearrangement joins TRBV4-1 to TRBJ2-2; 9 nucleotides agree with TRBD2. This CDR3 has 16 amino acids. Germline lookup yields CDR1 MGHRA and CDR2 YSYEKL. The CDR3 loop reads CASSLQREAYTGVLFF. In DNA, the CDR3 is TGCGCCAGCAGCCTTCAGCGGGAGGCCTATACCGGGGTGCTGTTTTTT.

As concerns this clonotype: A read error may produce the germline difference seen at one junction end. This sequence joins TRBV6-1 and TRBJ2-2, with D possibly called TRBD1 or TRBD2 (5 bases each). Germline lookup yields CDR1 MNHNS and CDR2 SASEGT. The CDR3 runs to 16 residues. The CDR3: CAISDSQSSDTGEQFF. The CDR3, as DNA: TGTGCCATCAGTGATTCACAGAGTTCGGACACCGGGGAGCAGTTTTTC.

With regard to this clonotype: Its ends do not fully match the called genes, so a read error is possible. This rearrangement joins TRBV5-6 to TRBJ2-5, with D possibly being TRBD1 (5 bases). CDR3 length: 14 amino acids. CDR1 and CDR2 (germline): SGHDT, YYEEEE. The CDR3 DNA reads TGTGCCAGCTGCTTGGTCCTGGCAGGGGAGACCCAGTACTTC. It yields the protein CASCLVLAGETQYF.

Concerning this clonotype itself: Germline and junction disagree at one end, which may indicate a read error. This chain joins TRBV11-1 and TRBJ2-7; 8 bases line up with TRBD2. CDR1 is SGHAT, CDR2 FQDESV, per germline (reference sequence). The length of the CDR3 is 16 residues. This CDR3 reads CAISLALLADSYGQYF. DNA of the CDR3: TGTGCCATCAGTTTAGCGCTACTAGCGGACTCCTACGGGCAGTACTTC.

J is TRBJ1-6 and V is TRBV20-1; the match to TRBD1 covers 7 bases. The germline V gene has CDR1 DFQATT and CDR2 SNEGSKA (reference sequence). This CDR3 region has 14 residues. The trim removed 5 bases at V and 0 bases at J, leaving 1 base unmatched. CDR3 protein: CSARQGSYNSPLHF. CDR3 DNA: TGCAGTGCTCGACAGGGCTCCTATAATTCACCCCTCCACTTT.

This clonotype has more than one count but fewer than ten. The junction does not match germline at one end; this may be a read error. The rearrangement uses TRBV24-1 and TRBJ2-1; 13 nucleotides align to TRBD2. CDR3 length equals 16 residues. CDR1 is KGHDR and CDR2 is SFDVKD in the germline V gene. The CDR3 DNA sequence: TGTGCCACAAGTGGTGGGGGACTAGCGGGATACAATGAGCAGTTCTTC. It is translated as CATSGGGLAGYNEQFF.

Many counts were recorded for this clonotype. This chain links TRBV29-1 with TRBJ1-2; D might be TRBD1 (5 bases). The germline CDR1 and CDR2 sequences are SQVTM and ANQGSEA. This CDR3 spans 14 amino acids. V lost 3 bases to trimming and J lost 2 bases, with 13 bases between them. The CDR3 region is CSVEFGAENYGYTF. The CDR3 DNA follows: TGCAGCGTTGAGTTCGGGGCAGAGAACTATGGCTACACCTTC.

About this clonotype itself: This clone may be a read error of a much larger clone one base away. The gene calls are TRBV20-1 and TRBJ1-2; D is possibly TRBD1 (5 bases). Trimming took 6 bases from V and 8 from J, leaving 16 bases between them. From germline, CDR1 is DFQATT and CDR2 SNEGSKA (reference sequence). The CDR3 contains 12 residues. For the CDR3, the DNA is TGCAGTGCCGCGTCCCAGGGCCGGGGCTACACCTTC. Encoded protein: CSAASQGRGYTF.

For this clonotype: One junction end disagrees with the germline gene, perhaps due to a read error. V gene TRBV20-1 combines with J gene TRBJ2-7; 7 bases line up with TRBD1. Germline CDR1 reads DFQATT; CDR2 reads SNEGSKA (reference sequence). The CDR3 is made up of 15 amino acids. The CDR3 loop reads CSVRVLTGNPYKQYF. The CDR3 nucleotides are TGCAGTGTTAGAGTGTTGACAGGGAACCCCTACAAGCAGTACTTC.

As regards this clonotype: A much larger clone is a single base away; this may be a read error. The chain uses TRBV20-1 and TRBJ2-1; perhaps TRBD2 as D (6 bases). V was trimmed by 4 bases and J by 3 bases, leaving 10 bases between them. The CDR3 length is 13 residues. Germline CDR1 and CDR2: DFQATT and SNEGSKA (reference sequence). The CDR3 sequence is CSAKNGSYNEQFF. Here the CDR3 DNA reads TGCAGTGCTAAAAACGGGAGCTACAATGAGCAGTTCTTC.

This clonotype was counted ten times or more. V and J are TRBV6-1 and TRBJ1-2, with 8 bases fitting TRBD1. The CDR3 is 12 amino acids. The germline CDR1 and CDR2 sequences are MNHNS and SASEGT. J gave up 8 bases and V 6 bases, and 5 bases lay outside the gene matches. Here the CDR3 DNA reads TGTGCCAGCAGATGGACAGGGTCGGGCTACACCTTC. This translates into CASRWTGSGYTF.

The chain's CDR3 is CATSDNSISGRSSSYNEQFF. The CDR3 coding sequence is TGTGCCACCAGTGATAACTCGATTAGTGGGAGGTCCAGCTCCTACAATGAGCAGTTCTTC. The chain combines TRBV24-1 with TRBJ2-1; a weak D match, TRBD2 (6 bases). Between the trimmed V and J ends, which lost 3 bases and 0 bases, there was a span of 23 bases. The CDR3 runs 20 residues. Germline-derived CDR1 and CDR2 are KGHDR and SFDVKD.

The rearrangement uses TRBV18 and TRBJ2-7; maybe TRBD1 (5 bases). V lost 4 bases and J 3 bases, leaving 10 bases between the germline ends. Looked up from germline, CDR1 is KGHSH and CDR2 is LQKENI. This CDR3 comprises 13 residues. The CDR3 coding sequence is TGTGCCAGCTCACTCGACAGCAACTACGAGCAGTACTTC. Translating it yields CASSLDSNYEQYF. Based on the CDR3 plus reference TRBV18 and TRBJ2-7, the full variable domain is NAGVMQNPRHLVRRRGQEARLRCSPMKGHSHVYWYRQLPEEGLKFMVYLQKENIIDESGMPKERFSAEFPKEGPSILRIQQVVRGDSAAYFCASSLDSNYEQYFGPGTRLTVT.

DNA for the CDR3: TGTGCCAGCTCCATTCGCGTATCTAACTACAATGAGCAGTTCTTC. Translated: CASSIRVSNYNEQFF. The chain uses TRBV28 and TRBJ2-1, with D uncertain. Per the germline V gene, CDR1 is MDHEN and CDR2 is SYDVKM. Trimming shortened V by 8 bases and J by 3 bases, and 17 bases separated the two germline ends. This CDR3 is 15 amino acids long.

Only one count was recorded for this clonotype. This chain links TRBV28 with TRBJ1-6; 10 bases line up with TRBD1. Germline CDR1 MDHEN, CDR2 SYDVKM. The CDR3 totals 14 residues. Trimming removed 8 bases from V and 7 bases from J; junction bases left unmatched: 5. DNA for the CDR3: TGTGCCAGCGGCCTGGGACAGGGGAATTCACCCCTCCACTTT. Protein sequence: CASGLGQGNSPLHF.

Points on this clonotype: This could be a read error, since a much larger clone is one nucleotide away. The chain carries TRBV6-5 and TRBJ2-4; TRBD1 or TRBD2 may be the D gene (5 bases each). V was pared by 4 bases and J by 0 bases, with 13 bases between. CDR3 length: 16 amino acids. The germline gives CDR1 MNHEY, CDR2 SVGAGI. In DNA form, the CDR3 reads TGTGCCAGCAGTTCGGGACGCCAGGTAGCCAAAAACATTCAGTACTTC. It codes for CASSSGRQVAKNIQYF.

On this clonotype: A read error may account for a junction end that differs from germline. The chain couples TRBV11-2 to TRBJ2-2; TRBD2 agrees at 7 bases. This CDR3 has 16 residues. Germline V gene sequence: CDR1 SGHAT, CDR2 FQNNGV. CDR3: CASSFDRLASARESFF. CDR3 nucleotide sequence: TGCGCCAGCAGCTTCGATCGACTAGCCTCGGCCCGGGAGTCGTTTTTT.

Notes on this clonotype: One junction end does not reproduce the germline sequence, and a read error may be involved. The V gene is TRBV4-1, the J gene TRBJ1-1, with D possibly being TRBD1 (6 bases). Germline lookup yields CDR1 MGHRA and CDR2 YSYEKL. The CDR3 extends over 18 amino acids. The CDR3 loop reads CTSSRGDAGRNLGAEAFF. CDR3 nucleotides: TGCACCAGCAGCCGAGGGGATGCGGGACGCAACCTGGGGGCCGAAGCCTTCTTT.

This clonotype was counted between two and nine times. This chain uses TRBV10-2 with TRBJ2-1; D may correspond to TRBD1 or TRBD2 (6 bases each). Trimming removed 4 bases from V and 10 bases from J, with 14 bases in between. The CDR3 runs to 13 residues. In germline, CDR1 is WSHSY, CDR2 SAAADI. CDR3 nucleotides: TGCGCCAGCAGTGTCACTACCGGGGGCGAGCAGTTCTTC. Translation: CASSVTTGGEQFF.

This clonotype has at least ten counts. The chain combines TRBV6-5 with TRBJ2-5, with D possibly TRBD1 on 5 matching bases. CDR3 size: 13 residues. The V end was cut by 0 bases, the J end by 14 bases, with 16 bases between. CDR1 and CDR2 (germline): MNHEY, SVGAGI. CDR3: CASSYSIMGPKYF. In DNA form, the CDR3 reads TGTGCCAGCAGTTACTCGATAATGGGGCCGAAATACTTC.

This clonotype was picked up a small number of times. At one end the junction does not follow the germline gene, possibly because of a read error. The chain joins TRBV7-9 to TRBJ2-3, with D maybe TRBD2 (6 bases). The CDR3 contains 12 residues. Germline V gene data show CDR1 as SEHNR and CDR2 as FQNEAQ (reference sequence). CDR3 nucleotides: TGTGTCAGCAGCTTTGGAGGGGAGGAGCAGTATTTT. It encodes CVSSFGGEEQYF. The entire variable domain, with the rest obtained from reference TRBV7-9 and TRBJ2-3, is as follows: DTGVSQNPRHKITKRGQNVTFRCDPISEHNRLYWYRQTLGQGPEFLTYFQNEAQLEKSRLLSDRFSAERPKGSFSTLEIQRTEQGDSAMYLCVSSFGGEEQYFGPGTRLTVL.

This clonotype appeared many times. The chain combines TRBV4-1 with TRBJ2-4, with D possibly TRBD2 on 6 matching bases. Germline CDR1 MGHRA, CDR2 YSYEKL. The CDR3 has 17 amino acids. V was pared by 2 bases and J by 1 base, with 15 bases between. CDR3 protein: CASSQFGGDGAKNIQYF. The CDR3 region has the DNA TGCGCCAGCAGCCAATTCGGGGGTGACGGGGCCAAAAACATTCAGTACTTC.

The rearrangement links TRBV28 to TRBJ2-7; D remains ambiguous. The V end lost 6 bases, the J end lost 6 bases, and 15 bases lay between the germline ends. The germline V gene encodes CDR1 MDHEN and CDR2 SYDVKM. This CDR3 spans 13 amino acids. CDR3 residues: CASRPPTACEQYF. The CDR3 bases are TGTGCCAGCAGACCCCCGACGGCCTGCGAGCAGTACTTC.

In its sample, this clonotype was seen many times. V usage is TRBV6-5 and J usage is TRBJ1-6, with D hard to call. The CDR3 spans 18 residues. The V gene lost 2 bases and the J gene lost 0 bases, with 14 bases spanning the gap. Per germline, CDR1 MNHEY and CDR2 SVGAGI. As DNA, the CDR3 is TGTGCCAGCAGTTACCCTGACTTAAATAGCTCCTATAATTCACCCCTCCACTTT. It is translated as CASSYPDLNSSYNSPLHF.

The rearrangement links TRBV29-1 to TRBJ2-7, with TRBD2 as a possible D gene (6 bases). The V gene lost 4 bases and the J gene lost 11 bases, with 24 bases spanning the gap. Germline loops: CDR1 SQVTM, CDR2 ANQGSEA. The CDR3 is 14 residues long. The CDR3 bases are TGCAGCGTTGGGCGCCGAACTAGCAGGATAGAGGAGTACTTC. It yields the protein CSVGRRTSRIEEYF.

Concerning this clonotype: The CDR3 carries no conserved terminal phenylalanine or tryptophan, so it likely arises from a read error. The gene calls are TRBV14 and TRBJ2-2; 11 nucleotides align to TRBD2. This CDR3 has 18 residues. Germline V lookup: CDR1 SGHDN, CDR2 FVKESK. This chain's CDR3 is CANSQDNLAGGITGELFS. DNA of the CDR3: TGTGCCAACAGCCAAGATAACCTAGCGGGAGGAATCACCGGGGAGCTGTTTTCT.

In its sample, this clonotype was seen many times. The J gene is TRBJ2-1, the V gene TRBV6-6, with D unclear. This CDR3 region has 14 residues. From germline, CDR1 is MNHNY and CDR2 SVGAGI (reference sequence). V shed 8 bases and J shed 0 bases, with 11 bases lying between them. DNA for the CDR3: TGTGCCAGCGCGCGACTCGGCTCCTACAATGAGCAGTTCTTC. Its protein product is CASARLGSYNEQFF.

This clonotype has a count of ten or more. The gene calls are TRBV4-1 and TRBJ1-6; 8 nucleotides line up with TRBD1. Germline V CDR1 and CDR2: MGHRA, YSYEKL. The CDR3 contains 15 residues. V gave up 4 bases and J gave up 7 bases; unmatched junction bases: 6. This chain's CDR3 is CASSPGQGLNSPLHF. The CDR3 DNA follows: TGCGCCAGCAGCCCAGGACAGGGTTTGAATTCACCCCTCCACTTT.